Listed here are 13 T cell receptor beta chains from one sample, sequenced in a study of identical twins. MiXCR was run by TCRdb on the 5' RACE reads, yielding one entry per CDR3 protein. The sample carries some 500,000 distinct CDR3 sequences, approximately 22% recorded once. The sample was also linked to a second study, of T cells expressing NK-cell markers.

The sequencing input was CD4+ T cells sorted from blood. The receptors were gathered from a woman younger than 30 in good health.

This clonotype was seen a few times. The rearrangement links TRBV5-6 to TRBJ2-2, with D perhaps given as TRBD1 or TRBD2 (5 bases each). V was cut by 6 bases and J by 12 bases, with 33 bases left in between. The germline gives CDR1 SGHDT, CDR2 YYEEEE. This CDR3 is 18 amino acids long. In nucleotides, the CDR3 is TGTGCCAGCAATCATAGGGTTTGGCATTCGGACACCGGACTGAAGCTGTTTTTT. Translated, it gives CASNHRVWHSDTGLKLFF. The complete variable domain, with remaining parts taken from reference TRBV5-6 and TRBJ2-2, reads DAGVTQSPTHLIKTRGQQVTLRCSPKSGHDTVSWYQQALGQGPQFIFQYYEEEERQRGNFPDRFSGHQFPNYSSELNVNALLLGDSALYLCASNHRVWHSDTGLKLFFGEGSRLTVL.

This clonotype has only a few counts. V usage is TRBV20-1 and J usage is TRBJ2-7, with D tentatively TRBD1 (6 bases). This CDR3 is built from 13 residues. V shed 6 bases and J shed 1 base, with 13 bases lying between them. CDR1 is DFQATT and CDR2 is SNEGSKA in the germline V gene (reference sequence). The CDR3 reads CSAPKDSSYEQYF. The DNA of the CDR3 is TGCAGTGCCCCAAAGGACAGTTCCTACGAGCAGTACTTC.

This clonotype was counted between two and nine times. The rearrangement joins TRBV20-1 to TRBJ2-1, with 7 bases lining up with TRBD2. The CDR3 totals 12 residues. CDR1 is DFQATT, CDR2 SNEGSKA, per germline (reference sequence). V dropped 3 bases and J dropped 8; count of bases not matched to a gene: 4. The CDR3 region is CSASGRNHEQFF. CDR3 DNA: TGCAGTGCTAGCGGGAGGAATCATGAGCAGTTCTTC.

This clonotype occurred a few times. The chain is built from TRBV19 and TRBJ1-1, with unresolved D. The germline gives CDR1 LNHDA, CDR2 SQIVND (reference sequence). This CDR3 region has 12 residues. V was pared by 4 bases and J by 5 bases, with 8 bases between. The CDR3 loop is CASSTSRTEAFF. The CDR3 nucleotides read TGTGCCAGTAGTACATCGAGGACTGAAGCTTTCTTT.

This clonotype appeared a few times. The V call is TRBV18, the J call TRBJ2-6; 9 nucleotides agree with TRBD1. The J segment lost 10 bases and the V segment lost 6 bases, leaving 4 bases of the junction unmatched. CDR3 size: 13 residues. Germline loops: CDR1 KGHSH, CDR2 LQKENI. CDR3 in DNA: TGTGCCAGCTCGGAGACAGGGGGGAACGTCCTGACTTTC. Translation gives CASSETGGNVLTF.

Only a few counts were recorded for this clonotype. The chain carries TRBV12-3 or TRBV12-4 and TRBJ2-7, with D perhaps matching TRBD1 or TRBD2 (5 bases each). This CDR3 comprises 15 residues. Trimming shortened V by 5 bases and J by 2 bases, and 16 bases separated the two germline ends. CDR3: CASSPASRGAYEQYF. The CDR3 bases are TGTGCCAGCAGTCCCGCTAGTAGAGGGGCCTACGAGCAGTACTTC.

This clonotype was recorded a few times. The V and J genes are TRBV20-1 and TRBJ2-7; D gene unclear. The V and J ends lost 6 bases and 3 bases respectively, with 6 bases between them. The germline CDR1 and CDR2 sequences are DFQATT and SNEGSKA (reference sequence). The CDR3 length is 10 residues. The CDR3 is CSAVSYEQYF. CDR3 DNA sequence: TGCAGTGCGGTGAGCTACGAGCAGTACTTC.

V and J are TRBV5-1 and TRBJ2-7, with 10 bases fitting TRBD2. Germline V gene data show CDR1 as SGHRS and CDR2 as YFSETQ. The V gene end was trimmed by 2 bases and the J gene end by 6 bases; junction bases not matched to a gene: 8. There are 15 residues in the CDR3. CDR3 loop: CASSFLAGGVGEQYF. The CDR3 DNA follows: TGCGCCAGCAGCTTTTTAGCGGGAGGCGTAGGCGAGCAGTACTTC.

Notes on this clonotype: At one of its ends the junction is not consistent with the germline gene, which may arise from a read error. The gene calls are TRBV11-3 and TRBJ2-5; 14 bases line up with TRBD2. Germline lookup yields CDR1 SGHNT and CDR2 YENEEA. The CDR3 extends over 17 amino acids. The CDR3 DNA reads as TGTGCTAGCAGCCCAGGGACTAGCGGGGGATACCAAGAGACCCAGTACTTC. It codes for CASSPGTSGGYQETQYF.

J is TRBJ2-7 and V is TRBV29-1; D perhaps matches TRBD2 (6 bases). The CDR3 runs 12 residues. CDR1 is SQVTM, CDR2 ANQGSEA, per germline. The V end lost 4 bases, the J end lost 3 bases, and 10 bases lay between the germline ends. CDR3 loop: CSVGRDLYEQYF. CDR3 in DNA: TGCAGCGTTGGGAGGGATCTCTACGAGCAGTACTTC.

The DNA of the CDR3 is TGTGCCAGCAGATATCGGACAGGGAGTCCCTACGAGCAGTACTTC. It is translated as CASRYRTGSPYEQYF. The V call is TRBV7-8, the J call TRBJ2-7; 8 nucleotides align to TRBD1. Germline values: CDR1 SGHVS, CDR2 FQNEAQ. V lost 6 bases, J lost 2 bases, and 9 bases stayed unmatched. CDR3 length equals 15 residues.

This sequence joins TRBV5-5 and TRBJ2-5; 7 bases are a match to TRBD1. Trimming took 4 bases from V and 3 from J; bases not matched to a gene: 6. This CDR3 has 14 amino acids. Germline lookup yields CDR1 SGHKS and CDR2 YYEKEE (reference sequence). CDR3 nucleotide sequence: TGTGCCAGCAGCCCGACAGGGAAGAAAGAGACCCAGTACTTC. Its protein product is CASSPTGKKETQYF.

This clonotype was seen a single time. The genes are TRBV18 and TRBJ2-1; TRBD2 agrees at 14 bases. The CDR3 consists of 16 residues. The V segment lost 3 bases and the J segment 7 bases; nucleotides outside the gene matches: 5. Per the germline V gene, CDR1 is KGHSH and CDR2 is LQKENI. The CDR3 sequence: CASSPQTSGGDNEQFF. The CDR3 DNA follows: TGTGCCAGCTCACCCCAGACTAGCGGGGGGGATAATGAGCAGTTCTTC.